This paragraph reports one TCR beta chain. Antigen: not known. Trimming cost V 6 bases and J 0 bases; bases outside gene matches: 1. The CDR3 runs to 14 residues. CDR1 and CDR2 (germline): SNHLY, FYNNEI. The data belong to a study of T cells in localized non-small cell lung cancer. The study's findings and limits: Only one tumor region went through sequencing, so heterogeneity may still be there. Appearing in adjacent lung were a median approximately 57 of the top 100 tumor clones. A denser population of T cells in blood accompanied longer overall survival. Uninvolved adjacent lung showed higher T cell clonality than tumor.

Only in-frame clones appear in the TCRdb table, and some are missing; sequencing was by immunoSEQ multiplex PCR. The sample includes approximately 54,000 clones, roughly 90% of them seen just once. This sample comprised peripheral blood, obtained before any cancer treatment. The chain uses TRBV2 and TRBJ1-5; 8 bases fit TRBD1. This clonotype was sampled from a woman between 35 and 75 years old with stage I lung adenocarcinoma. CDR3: CASRDRASNQPQHF. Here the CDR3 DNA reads TGTGCCAGCAGGGACAGGGCTAGCAATCAGCCCCAGCATTTT. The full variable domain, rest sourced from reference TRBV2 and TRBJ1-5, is EPEVTQTPSHQVTQMGQEVILRCVPISNHLYFYWYRQILGQKVEFLVSFYNNEISEKSEIFDDQFSVERPDGSNFTLKIRSTKLEDSAMYFCASRDRASNQPQHFGDGTRLSIL.